Following are 15 T cell receptor beta chains from one sample sequenced in a study of blood T cells in healthy people across ages. For the second PCR, which ran for about 6 to 12 cycles, a sample-barcoded 5' primer and a J-beta primer mix were used. TCRdb processed the 5' RACE reads anew with MiXCR; each CDR3 protein has one entry. The table includes over 950,000 distinct CDR3 sequences, around two fifths detected once. The sample was blood. The source of these receptors is a man aged 18 to 30 in good health.

The V and J genes are TRBV5-5 and TRBJ1-2; D is possibly TRBD1 (5 bases). V dropped 1 base and J dropped 2 bases, with 15 bases sitting between them. Germline V CDR1 and CDR2: SGHKS, YYEKEE (reference sequence). The CDR3 runs to 16 residues. The CDR3, as DNA: TGTGCCAGCAGCTTGCGGGGGACCCCCCCGAACTATGGCTACACCTTC. Its protein product is CASSLRGTPPNYGYTF.

This clonotype has more than one count but fewer than ten. The V gene is TRBV29-1, the J gene TRBJ2-6; D is unresolved. Trimming removed 5 bases at V and 0 bases at J, with 8 bases between. CDR1 and CDR2 (germline): SQVTM, ANQGSEA. The CDR3 length is 14 residues. The CDR3: CSVLWFSGANVLTF. The CDR3 nucleotides are TGCAGCGTTTTATGGTTCTCTGGGGCCAACGTCCTGACTTTC. The variable domain in full, completed from reference TRBV29-1 and TRBJ2-6, reads SAVISQKPSRDICQRGTSLTIQCQVDSQVTMMFWYRQQPGQSLTLIATANQGSEATYESGFVIDKFPISRPNLTFSTLTVSNMSPEDSSIYLCSVLWFSGANVLTFGAGSRLTVL.

This clonotype showed up just a few times. This chain's CDR3 is CASTWTGDTDTQYF. The CDR3 coding sequence is TGTGCCAGCACCTGGACTGGCGACACAGATACGCAGTATTTT. This chain connects TRBV12-3 or TRBV12-4 to TRBJ2-3; D may be TRBD2 (5 bases). The V gene lost 7 bases and the J gene lost 2 bases, with 13 bases spanning the gap. The CDR3 is 14 amino acids.

This rearrangement joins TRBV2 to TRBJ2-3; D unresolved. Germline loops: CDR1 SNHLY, CDR2 FYNNEI. The CDR3 consists of 14 residues. Trimming removed 2 bases at V and 4 bases at J, with 10 bases between. For the CDR3, the DNA is TGTGCCAGCAGTGAATACCCAGCCGCAGATACGCAGTATTTT. This sequence encodes CASSEYPAADTQYF.

The gene calls are TRBV7-8 and TRBJ1-1; D unresolved. Trimming took 5 bases from V and 1 from J, leaving 14 bases between them. The germline V gene encodes CDR1 SGHVS and CDR2 FQNEAQ. The CDR3 is 15 residues long. CDR3 residues: CASSRRDGRNTEAFF. CDR3 sequence (DNA): TGTGCCAGCAGCCGAAGAGACGGGAGGAACACTGAAGCTTTCTTT.

V gene TRBV7-2 combines with J gene TRBJ1-6, with unresolved D. Trimming cost V 7 bases and J 6 bases, with 16 bases left between them. The CDR3 loop spans 15 amino acids. CDR1 SGHTA and CDR2 FQGNSA come from the germline V gene. CDR3 DNA: TGTGCCAGCACACAAGGGTTCAGGCTTAATTCACCCCTCCACTTT. This codes for CASTQGFRLNSPLHF.

The rearrangement links TRBV6-6 to TRBJ2-5; the match to TRBD1 covers 9 bases. The V gene's germline CDR1 is MNHNY and CDR2 SVGAGI (reference sequence). The CDR3 is 14 residues long. V was clipped by 4 bases and J by 10 bases; unmatched bases: 10. The CDR3 here is CASSSPGQGIIQYF. The DNA for the CDR3 is TGTGCCAGCAGTTCACCGGGACAGGGAATAATCCAGTACTTC.

The genes are TRBV12-3 or TRBV12-4 and TRBJ2-5, with TRBD2 identical over 9 bases. Trimming at V came to 6 bases and at J to 5 bases, leaving 10 bases not matched to a gene. The CDR3 consists of 15 residues. CDR3 bases: TGTGCCAGCAGCCATAGCGGGGGCCACGAGGAGACCCAGTACTTC. Its translation: CASSHSGGHEETQYF.

The chain joins TRBV7-9 to TRBJ2-4; D unclear. The better agreement between TRBJ2-7 and the DNA end casts doubt on the J call. Germline CDR1 and CDR2: SEHNR and FQNEAQ (reference sequence). The CDR3 runs 12 residues. As DNA, the CDR3 is TGTGCCAGCAGCTTAGCCAACTACGAGCAGTACTTC. Translation gives CASSLANYEQYF.

On this clonotype: The junction departs from germline at one end; a sequencing error may be responsible. The rearrangement links TRBV29-1 to TRBJ2-1; TRBD2 is a possible D gene (6 bases). Per germline, CDR1 SQVTM and CDR2 ANQGSEA. This CDR3 comprises 15 residues. Here the CDR3 reads CSVGGEVSSCNEQFF. The CDR3 bases are TGCAGCGTTGGGGGGGAGGTGAGCTCCTGCAATGAGCAGTTCTTC.

The J gene is TRBJ1-2, the V gene TRBV7-2, with 7 bases matching TRBD1. This CDR3 comprises 15 residues. The junction had 9 bases not matched to a gene; V was cut back by 4 bases and J by 4 bases. Germline V gene lookup returns CDR1 SGHTA and CDR2 FQGNSA. CDR3 loop: CASSSAGTDLYGYTF. The CDR3 DNA reads as TGTGCCAGCAGCTCCGCCGGGACAGATCTCTATGGCTACACCTTC.

This clonotype has just a few counts. The rearrangement links TRBV20-1 to TRBJ1-1; 7 bases fit TRBD1. This CDR3 is 13 amino acids long. J was trimmed by 7 bases and V by 3 bases; bases with no gene match: 8. CDR1 and CDR2 from the germline V gene are DFQATT and SNEGSKA (reference sequence). The CDR3 spells CSASRGQTLEAFF. CDR3 coding DNA: TGCAGTGCTAGTAGGGGACAGACGCTTGAAGCTTTCTTT.

The rearrangement joins TRBV7-9 to TRBJ1-6, with TRBD1 matching 8 bases. Germline V gives CDR1 SEHNR, CDR2 FQNEAQ (reference sequence). The CDR3 consists of 14 residues. V trimming: 1 base; J trimming: 10 bases; junction bases outside the gene matches: 3. CDR3 region: CASSLGQGQSPLHF. The CDR3 DNA reads as TGTGCCAGCAGCTTAGGACAGGGGCAATCACCCCTCCACTTT.

This clonotype occurred a few times. CDR3 loop: CASSQEGYEQFF. The CDR3 DNA is TGTGCCAGCAGCCAAGAGGGGTATGAGCAGTTCTTC. This chain links TRBV4-2 with TRBJ2-1; D gene unclear. Trimming pared 0 bases from V and 8 bases from J, leaving 5 bases between. Germline V CDR1 and CDR2: LGHNA, YNFKEQ. The CDR3 contains 12 residues.

The chain is built from TRBV5-1 and TRBJ1-2; TRBD1 aligns across 7 bases. CDR1 and CDR2 (germline): SGHRS, YFSETQ. The J segment lost 6 bases and the V segment lost 4 bases, leaving 12 bases of the junction unmatched. This CDR3 region has 15 residues. CDR3 amino acids: CASSKAQTGTHGYTF. The CDR3 nucleotides are TGCGCCAGCAGCAAAGCACAGACAGGGACCCATGGCTACACCTTC.